The clone carrying this T cell receptor beta chain appeared a few times. Antigen unknown. A heparinised blood draw that averaged roughly 120 mL was obtained once from each donor. The authors sorted CD4+ naive, central memory, regulatory and stem cell-like memory cells via CD45RO/CCR7/CD25/CD127/CD95/CD27. This record comes from a study of beta chain features in type 1 diabetes. General study results and limits: A pattern of fewer insertions and more deletions at VDJ junctions was seen in type 1 diabetes patients. Healthy donors had naive, central memory and Treg TCRB repertoires that appeared less similar than those seen among patients. Moderate but significant shortening of TCRB CDR3s was recorded in all four CD4+ subsets from Type 1 diabetes patients.

Germline V CDR1 and CDR2: SGHRS, YFSETQ. The CDR3 consists of 13 residues. Trimming cost V 4 bases and J 1 base, with 8 bases left between them. Sequencing targeted expressed TCRB transcripts, as all isolated RNA had been reverse transcribed. Sequenced by immunoSEQ multiplex PCR; TCRdb stores in-frame clones only, minus some. Among roughly 240,000 clones listed, about 23% were seen once. The chain has TRBV5-1 and TRBJ2-5; D might be TRBD1 (6 bases). Material: naive CD4+ T cells from blood. This TCR derives from a woman aged 25 to 39 with type 1 diabetes. The CDR3 protein is CASSVDSQETQYF. The CDR3 nucleotides are TGCGCCAGCAGCGTGGACAGCCAAGAGACCCAGTACTTC.